The 10 T cell receptor beta chains reported below all come from one sample, sequenced in a study of T cell changes during pregnancy in multiple sclerosis. The table came from immunoSEQ multiplex PCR; TCRdb's copy has only in-frame clones and leaves some out. The table has 33,000 or so clones, 89% seen once; the top ten hold approximately 6.5%. Sequencing was performed on CD8+ T cells from peripheral blood mononuclear cells, taken in the second trimester of pregnancy. The receptors here all came from a female donor with multiple sclerosis, enrolled in a pregnancy study.

The rearrangement links TRBV4-2 to TRBJ1-3; no firm D call. The V end was cut by 0 bases, the J end by 2 bases, with 11 bases between. This CDR3 comprises 16 residues. CDR1 and CDR2 (germline): LGHNA, YNFKEQ. CDR3 DNA sequence: TGTGCCAGCAGCCAAGATCCAGCGGATACTGGAAACACCATATATTTT. Translation: CASSQDPADTGNTIYF.

The chain uses TRBV29-1 and TRBJ2-2; D is perhaps TRBD1 (5 bases). Germline loops: CDR1 SQVTM, CDR2 ANQGSEA. Deletions cut 5 bases from V and 3 bases from J, with 16 bases between. This CDR3 contains 15 residues. CDR3 protein: CSVCFLQGDTGELFF. CDR3 bases: TGCAGCGTTTGCTTCTTGCAGGGCGACACCGGGGAGCTGTTTTTT.

The gene calls are TRBV13 and TRBJ2-1; 8 bases map to TRBD1. This CDR3 spans 17 amino acids. V shed 5 bases and J 0 bases; nucleotides not matched to a gene: 9. Germline V gives CDR1 PRHDT, CDR2 FYEKMQ (reference sequence). The DNA for the CDR3 is TGTGCCAGCAGCCCGAGGACAGGGATTAGCTCCTACAATGAGCAGTTCTTC. It yields the protein CASSPRTGISSYNEQFF. The full variable domain, completed using reference TRBV13 and TRBJ2-1, is AAGVIQSPRHLIKEKRETATLKCYPIPRHDTVYWYQQGPGQDPQFLISFYEKMQSDKGSIPDRFSAQQFSDYHSELNMSSLELGDSALYFCASSPRTGISSYNEQFFGPGTRLTVL.

The chain uses TRBV5-4 and TRBJ2-7; D is perhaps TRBD2 (6 bases). This CDR3 comprises 15 residues. CDR1 SGHNT and CDR2 YYREEE come from the germline V gene (reference sequence). V lost 1 base and J lost 0, with 11 bases in between. The CDR3: CASSLHSGASYEQYF. The CDR3 DNA follows: TGTGCCAGCAGCTTGCATAGCGGCGCCTCCTACGAGCAGTACTTC.

The chain employs TRBV7-6 and TRBJ1-2; a possible D gene is TRBD1 (5 bases). Trimming removed 1 base at V and 4 bases at J, with 13 bases between. CDR1 and CDR2 from the germline V gene are SGHVS and FNYEAQ. This CDR3 has 15 residues. This chain's CDR3 is CASSLEAGSGYGYTF. The CDR3 DNA reads TGTGCCAGCAGCTTAGAGGCAGGGTCAGGCTATGGCTACACCTTC.

This chain joins TRBV29-1 and TRBJ2-3; 9 nucleotides match TRBD2. Germline V gene sequence: CDR1 SQVTM, CDR2 ANQGSEA. The trim removed 6 bases at V and 5 bases at J, leaving 6 bases unmatched. This CDR3 is 13 amino acids long. The CDR3 DNA follows: TGCAGCGTCCAGTGGACTAGCGTAGATACGCAGTATTTT. Translating it yields CSVQWTSVDTQYF.

CDR3 sequence reads: CASSGGTQETQYF. Written as DNA, the CDR3 is TGCGCCAGCAGCGGCGGGACTCAAGAGACCCAGTACTTC. The chain carries TRBV4-3 and TRBJ2-5; D perhaps matches TRBD2 (6 bases). V lost 5 bases and J 2 bases, leaving 9 bases between the germline ends. This CDR3 spans 13 amino acids. CDR1 is LGHNA and CDR2 is YSLEER in the germline V gene.

The chain employs TRBV6-4 and TRBJ2-1; 8 nucleotides align to TRBD2. V lost 1 base and J lost 9; bases outside the gene matches: 8. The germline V gene has CDR1 MRHNA and CDR2 SNTAGT. The CDR3 totals 15 residues. The DNA of the CDR3 is TGTGCCAGCAGTGACTTTCGGGAGGGCCGGATTGAGCAGTTCTTC. Its translation is CASSDFREGRIEQFF.

V gene TRBV5-1 combines with J gene TRBJ2-5; TRBD1 matches 8 bases. Trimming cost V 3 bases and J 3 bases; bases outside gene matches: 7. This CDR3 has 15 residues. Germline V gene data show CDR1 as SGHRS and CDR2 as YFSETQ. The CDR3 coding sequence is TGCGCCAGCAGCTCAAAGGACAGGGAGAAAGAGACCCAGTACTTC. Protein product: CASSSKDREKETQYF.

The rearrangement joins TRBV27 to TRBJ1-1, with a weak D call TRBD1 (6 bases). Trimming pared 3 bases from V and 0 bases from J, leaving 14 bases between. Per germline, CDR1 MNHEY and CDR2 SMNVEV (reference sequence). The CDR3 has 16 residues. CDR3 DNA: TGTGCCAGCAGTTTTCTGGGGGCGAGATTGAACACTGAAGCTTTCTTT. Translated, it gives CASSFLGARLNTEAFF.